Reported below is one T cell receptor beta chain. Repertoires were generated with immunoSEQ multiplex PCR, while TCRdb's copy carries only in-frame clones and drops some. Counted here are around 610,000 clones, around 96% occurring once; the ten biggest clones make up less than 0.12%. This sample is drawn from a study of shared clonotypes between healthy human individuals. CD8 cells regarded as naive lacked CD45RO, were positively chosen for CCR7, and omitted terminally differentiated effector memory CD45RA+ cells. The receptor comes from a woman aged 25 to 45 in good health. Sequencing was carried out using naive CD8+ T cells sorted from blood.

The CDR3 DNA is TGTGCCAGCAGCTTCCGACTAGCGGGAGGGCCGGGGTACACAGATACGCAGTATTTT. It encodes CASSFRLAGGPGYTDTQYF. The rearrangement links TRBV7-2 to TRBJ2-3; TRBD2 matches 14 bases. Per germline, CDR1 SGHTA and CDR2 FQGNSA. V trimming: 3 bases; J trimming: 2 bases; junction bases outside the gene matches: 10. The CDR3 has 19 residues.